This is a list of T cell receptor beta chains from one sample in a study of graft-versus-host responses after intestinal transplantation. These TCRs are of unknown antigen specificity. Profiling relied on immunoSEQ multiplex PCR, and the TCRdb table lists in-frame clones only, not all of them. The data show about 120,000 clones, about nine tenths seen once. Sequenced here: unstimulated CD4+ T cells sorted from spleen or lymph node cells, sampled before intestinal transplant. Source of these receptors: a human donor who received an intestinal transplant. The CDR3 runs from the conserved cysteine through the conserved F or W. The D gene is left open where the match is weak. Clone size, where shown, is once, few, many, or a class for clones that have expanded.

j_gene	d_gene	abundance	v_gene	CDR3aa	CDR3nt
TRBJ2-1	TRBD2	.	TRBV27	CASSSRTGRGGRNEQFF	TGTGCCAGCAGTTCCCGGACGGGGCGGGGGGGCCGGAATGAGCAGTTCTTC
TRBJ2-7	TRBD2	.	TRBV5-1	CASSLVAGTSSSYEQYF	TGCGCCAGCAGCTTGGTCGCGGGGACTAGTTCTTCCTACGAGCAGTACTTC
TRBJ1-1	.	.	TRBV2	CASSHSEQGNTEAFF	TGTGCCAGCAGTCATTCCGAACAGGGGAACACTGAAGCTTTCTTT
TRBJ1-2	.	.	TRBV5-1	CASSFSFYPQGYTF	TGCGCCAGCAGCTTCTCATTCTATCCGCAAGGCTACACCTTC
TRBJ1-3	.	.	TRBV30	CAWSLRTRTALSGNTIYF	TGTGCCTGGAGTCTCAGGACAAGAACGGCTCTCTCTGGAAACACCATATATTTT
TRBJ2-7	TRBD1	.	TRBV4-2	CASSQEYRGYEQYF	TGTGCCAGCAGCCAAGAATACAGGGGCTACGAGCAGTACTTC
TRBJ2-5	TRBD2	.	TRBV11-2	CASRGLAGILGSETQYF	TGTGCCAGCAGAGGGCTAGCGGGAATACTGGGGTCAGAGACCCAGTACTTC
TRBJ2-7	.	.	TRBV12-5	CASAVYEQYF	TGTGCTAGTGCCGTCTACGAGCAGTACTTC
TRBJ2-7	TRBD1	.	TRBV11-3	CASSHRGTVITAHEQYF	TGTGCCAGCAGCCACAGGGGGACGGTCATCACTGCCCACGAGCAGTACTTC
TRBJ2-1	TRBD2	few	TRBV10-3	CAISGTSYNEQFF	TGTGCCATCAGCGGGACTAGCTACAATGAGCAGTTCTTC
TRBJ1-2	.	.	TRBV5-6	CASSSGPGGKSYGYTF	TGTGCCAGCAGTTCGGGCCCCGGGGGAAAGAGCTATGGCTACACCTTC
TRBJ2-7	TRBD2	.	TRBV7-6	CASSLTSGLSYEQYF	TGTGCCAGCAGCCTGACTAGCGGTCTCTCCTACGAGCAGTACTTC
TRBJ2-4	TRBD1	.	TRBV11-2	CASSRDRVENIQYF	TGTGCCAGCAGCCGGGACAGGGTTGAAAACATTCAGTACTTC
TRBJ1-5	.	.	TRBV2	CASSERSSNQPQHF	TGTGCCAGCAGTGAGCGGAGTAGCAATCAGCCCCAGCATTTT
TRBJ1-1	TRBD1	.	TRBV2	CASSEALLRQGASTEAFF	TGTGCCAGCAGTGAAGCGCTTCTACGGCAGGGGGCGAGCACTGAAGCTTTCTTT
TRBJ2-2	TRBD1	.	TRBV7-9	CASSRSRDRAGELFF	TGTGCCAGCAGCCGGTCCCGGGACAGGGCCGGGGAGCTGTTTTTT
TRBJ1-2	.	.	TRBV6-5	CASKGETPNYGYTF	TGTGCCAGCAAGGGGGAGACACCTAACTATGGCTACACCTTC
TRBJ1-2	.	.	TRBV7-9	CASSPAAGYGYTF	TGTGCCAGCAGTCCGGCAGCGGGCTATGGCTACACCTTC
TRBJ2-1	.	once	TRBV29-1	CSIYTGREQFF	TGCAGCATATATACAGGGCGCGAGCAGTTCTTC
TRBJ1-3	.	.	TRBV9	CASSVQALPGNTIYF	TGTGCCAGCAGCGTACAGGCGCTCCCTGGAAACACCATATATTTT
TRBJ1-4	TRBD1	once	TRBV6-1	CASSDGQGVEKLFF	TGTGCCAGCAGTGATGGACAGGGGGTTGAAAAACTGTTTTTT
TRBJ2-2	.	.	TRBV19	CASGRAGITGELFF	TGTGCCAGTGGACGGGCAGGGATTACCGGGGAGCTGTTTTTT
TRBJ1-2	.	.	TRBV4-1	CASSQVGVQRSDGYTF	TGCGCCAGCAGCCAAGTCGGGGTCCAGAGGTCCGACGGCTACACCTTC
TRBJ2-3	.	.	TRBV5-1	CASSWPRLTDTQYF	TGCGCCAGCAGCTGGCCTCGTCTCACAGATACGCAGTATTTT